This TCR beta chain was identified during a study of T cell changes during pregnancy in multiple sclerosis. Produced via immunoSEQ multiplex PCR; TCRdb's table is partial and in-frame only. The top ten clones hold about 4.5% of a sample with about 92,000 clones, 90% to 95% of them seen once. Germline V CDR1 and CDR2: SGHAT, FQNNGV. J lost 8 bases, V lost 4 bases, and 6 bases had no gene match. The CDR3 has 15 residues. The sample in question was peripheral blood, obtained in the first trimester of pregnancy. The source of this sequence is a female donor with multiple sclerosis, enrolled in a pregnancy study. The chain recombines TRBV11-2 with TRBJ2-1; 12 bases match TRBD1. The CDR3 spells CASSSRDRGLDEQFF. In DNA form, the CDR3 reads TGTGCCAGCAGCTCCCGGGACAGGGGGCTTGATGAGCAGTTCTTC.